Listed here are 24 T cell receptor beta chains from one sample, sequenced in a study of blood T cell repertoires in COVID-19. The repertoire was sequenced with immunoSEQ multiplex PCR; TCRdb's copy has only in-frame clones and lacks some. The sample has more than 110,000 clones; around 86% are singletons. Sequenced input: PBMCs or T cells enriched from blood (not recorded which). The receptors were sampled from a man aged 50 or older who had recovered from COVID-19.

This chain connects TRBV7-2 to TRBJ2-7; 13 bases align to TRBD2. Unmatched junction bases numbered 9, after V lost 3 bases and J lost 7 bases. The germline V gene has CDR1 SGHTA and CDR2 FQGNSA. The CDR3 length is 16 residues. As DNA, the CDR3 is TGTGCCAGCAGCTTGGGACTAGCGGGACCTCTCCAGGAGCAGTACTTC. Encoded protein: CASSLGLAGPLQEQYF.

V usage is TRBV5-5 and J usage is TRBJ2-5, with TRBD2 as a possible D gene (6 bases). Per germline, CDR1 SGHKS and CDR2 YYEKEE (reference sequence). The CDR3 runs 13 residues. Trimming removed 0 bases from V and 5 bases from J, with 8 bases in between. This CDR3 is CASSLEGTETQYF. CDR3 DNA: TGTGCCAGCAGCTTGGAAGGGACTGAGACCCAGTACTTC.

The chain joins TRBV5-4 to TRBJ1-5, with D possibly TRBD1 on 5 matching bases. The CDR3 has 12 amino acids. The V and J ends lost 3 bases and 6 bases respectively, with 7 bases between them. CDR1 and CDR2 (germline): SGHNT, YYREEE (reference sequence). The CDR3: CASSSQGQPQHF. CDR3 nucleotide sequence: TGTGCCAGCAGCTCCCAGGGTCAGCCCCAGCATTTT.

The gene calls are TRBV5-8 and TRBJ1-6; D is ambiguous. CDR3 length: 16 amino acids. From germline, CDR1 is SGHTS and CDR2 YDEGEE. V gave up 4 bases and J gave up 7 bases, with 18 bases separating them. DNA for the CDR3: TGTGCCAGCAGCCCGGAGGCTAACAGATGGAATTCACCCCTCCACTTT. Protein product: CASSPEANRWNSPLHF.

The chain recombines TRBV5-4 with TRBJ2-3; TRBD1 aligns across 9 bases. The CDR3 contains 18 residues. V shed 4 bases, J shed 3 bases, and the junction held 15 bases outside the gene matches. Per the germline V gene, CDR1 is SGHNT and CDR2 is YYREEE (reference sequence). Here the CDR3 reads CASSPWTGDLLSTDTQYF. CDR3 in DNA: TGTGCCAGCAGCCCCTGGACAGGGGATTTATTAAGTACAGATACGCAGTATTTT. The whole variable domain, filled in from reference TRBV5-4 and TRBJ2-3, reads ETGVTQSPTHLIKTRGQQVTLRCSSQSGHNTVSWYQQALGQGPQFIFQYYREEENGRGNFPPRFSGLQFPNYSSELNVNALELDDSALYLCASSPWTGDLLSTDTQYFGPGTRLTVL.

The V and J genes are TRBV7-2 and TRBJ2-3; weak D call: TRBD2 (5 bases). V dropped 4 bases and J dropped 6 bases, with 14 bases sitting between them. Per the germline V gene, CDR1 is SGHTA and CDR2 is FQGNSA. CDR3 length: 14 residues. This CDR3 is CASSYRRGLDTQYF. The CDR3 DNA is TGTGCCAGCAGCTATCGGAGAGGGTTGGATACGCAGTATTTT. Full variable domain (remainder filled in from reference TRBV7-2 and TRBJ2-3): GAGVSQSPSNKVTEKGKDVELRCDPISGHTALYWYRQSLGQGLEFLIYFQGNSAPDKSGLPSDRFSAERTGGSVSTLTIQRTQQEDSAVYLCASSYRRGLDTQYFGPGTRLTVL.

The V and J genes are TRBV5-1 and TRBJ2-3, with a tentative D call TRBD1 (5 bases). V dropped 4 bases and J dropped 4 bases, with 22 bases sitting between them. The CDR3 runs to 17 residues. Germline-derived CDR1 and CDR2 are SGHRS and YFSETQ. The CDR3 DNA sequence: TGCGCCAGCAGCCCAACTCCGGGCACACAAGGGGCAGATACGCAGTATTTT. Translated: CASSPTPGTQGADTQYF.

The V and J genes are TRBV7-2 and TRBJ2-3; maybe TRBD1 (5 bases). V gave up 4 bases and J gave up 1 base, with 6 bases separating them. This CDR3 is 13 amino acids long. The germline V gene has CDR1 SGHTA and CDR2 FQGNSA. The DNA of the CDR3 is TGTGCCAGCAGCTCCAGGGGCACAGATACGCAGTATTTT. It is translated as CASSSRGTDTQYF.

Concerning this clone itself: Other DNA sequences in this sample translate to the same CDR3. V and J are TRBV7-2 and TRBJ2-2, with D possibly being TRBD2 (5 bases). The CDR3 consists of 14 residues. Trimming took 1 base from V and 5 from J, leaving 8 bases between them. In germline, CDR1 is SGHTA, CDR2 FQGNSA. The CDR3 sequence: CASSLGLATGELFF. In nucleotides, the CDR3 is TGTGCCAGCAGCTTAGGCCTAGCAACCGGGGAGCTGTTTTTT.

V gene TRBV6-5 combines with J gene TRBJ2-7; 7 nucleotides match TRBD1. In germline, CDR1 is MNHEY, CDR2 SVGAGI. This CDR3 spans 14 amino acids. V shed 4 bases, J shed 3 bases, and the junction held 6 bases outside the gene matches. The CDR3 DNA follows: TGTGCCAGCAGTTTCCTGAGACAGGGCTACGAGCAGTACTTC. Amino acids: CASSFLRQGYEQYF.

The chain recombines TRBV7-2 with TRBJ1-2; 7 bases agree with TRBD1. Trimming cost V 5 bases and J 8 bases; bases outside gene matches: 14. CDR1 SGHTA and CDR2 FQGNSA come from the germline V gene. The CDR3 is 15 amino acids. Here the CDR3 reads CASSPKGDSLSGYTF. DNA for the CDR3: TGTGCCAGCAGCCCGAAGGGGGACAGTTTGTCCGGCTACACCTTC.

This clone was seen just once. The CDR3 nucleotides are TGTGCCTGGAGTTTGGCCTTTCGATATGGCTACACCTTC. This codes for CAWSLAFRYGYTF. V is TRBV30 and J is TRBJ1-2; D is ambiguous. Per germline, CDR1 GTSNPN and CDR2 SVGIG (reference sequence). CDR3 size: 13 residues. Trimming pared 2 bases from V and 5 bases from J, leaving 12 bases between.

This clone showed up just once. The chain links TRBV30 to TRBJ1-1; unclear D gene. This CDR3 comprises 13 residues. The ends were cut back, 4 bases at V and 1 base at J, with 10 bases in the middle. Per the germline V gene, CDR1 is GTSNPN and CDR2 is SVGIG (reference sequence). The CDR3 here is CAWNMEENTEAFF. Written as DNA, the CDR3 is TGTGCCTGGAATATGGAGGAGAACACTGAAGCTTTCTTT.

Written as DNA, the CDR3 is TGTGCCATCACGGGTTCGGTGAACACTGAAGCTTTCTTT. Its protein product is CAITGSVNTEAFF. J is TRBJ1-1 and V is TRBV10-3; D gene unclear. The germline gives CDR1 ENHRY, CDR2 SYGVKD. This CDR3 comprises 13 residues. V dropped 7 bases and J dropped 0 bases, with 9 bases sitting between them.

In this sample, this clone turned up once. This sample includes further DNA sequences coding for the same CDR3. The chain joins TRBV18 to TRBJ1-1; TRBD1 agrees at 8 bases. Germline V gene sequence: CDR1 KGHSH, CDR2 LQKENI. The CDR3 has 14 residues. Trimming took 3 bases from V and 2 from J; bases not matched to a gene: 2. The CDR3 DNA follows: TGTGCCAGCTCACCGGGGACAGGCAACACTGAAGCTTTCTTT. Residues: CASSPGTGNTEAFF. The entire variable domain, with the rest obtained from reference TRBV18 and TRBJ1-1, is as follows: NAGVMQNPRHLVRRRGQEARLRCSPMKGHSHVYWYRQLPEEGLKFMVYLQKENIIDESGMPKERFSAEFPKEGPSILRIQQVVRGDSAAYFCASSPGTGNTEAFFGQGTRLTVV.

The rearrangement joins TRBV5-1 to TRBJ2-1; 8 positions agree with TRBD2. V lost 1 base and J lost 6; bases outside the gene matches: 9. From germline, CDR1 is SGHRS and CDR2 YFSETQ. This CDR3 comprises 16 residues. The CDR3 is CASSLHTGGQFNEQFF. The CDR3 DNA reads TGCGCCAGCAGCTTGCATACGGGGGGGCAATTCAATGAGCAGTTCTTC.

This clone has a single count. The gene calls are TRBV4-3 and TRBJ1-5; D call uncertain. The CDR3 contains 17 residues. The germline CDR1 and CDR2 sequences are LGHNA and YSLEER. V lost 0 bases and J lost 4, with 16 bases in between. The CDR3 sequence is CASSQDATRGLNQPQHF. Here the CDR3 DNA reads TGCGCCAGCAGCCAAGATGCTACTCGTGGTTTAAATCAGCCCCAGCATTTT.

The chain combines TRBV3-1 (or the pseudogene TRBV3-2) with TRBJ2-1, with TRBD2 matching 8 bases. Unmatched junction bases numbered 5, after V lost 4 bases and J lost 0 bases. The CDR3 is made up of 16 amino acids. CDR1 is LGHDT, CDR2 YNNKEL, per germline (reference sequence). The CDR3 DNA is TGTGCCAGCAGCCCCCACGGGACTAGCTCCTACAATGAGCAGTTCTTC. Amino acids: CASSPHGTSSYNEQFF.

The chain employs TRBV12-3 or TRBV12-4 and TRBJ1-6; D unclear. The CDR3 runs 13 residues. Trimming took 4 bases from V and 10 from J, leaving 11 bases between them. The CDR3, as DNA: TGTGCCAGCAGTTCCCCCCCCAGGTCACCCCTCCACTTT. It specifies CASSSPPRSPLHF.

The genes are TRBV28 and TRBJ2-7; 10 bases agree with TRBD1. The CDR3 loop spans 15 amino acids. Trimming took 6 bases from V and 3 from J; bases not matched to a gene: 8. CDR1 MDHEN and CDR2 SYDVKM come from the germline V gene. Here the CDR3 DNA reads TGTGCCAGCAGCTACCGGGACAGGGGCGTCTACGAGCAGTACTTC. It yields the protein CASSYRDRGVYEQYF.

This chain uses TRBV18 with TRBJ2-3; possible D gene TRBD2, 6 bases. V shed 0 bases and J shed 2 bases, with 9 bases lying between them. Germline CDR1 and CDR2: KGHSH and LQKENI. The CDR3 runs to 15 residues. The CDR3 DNA sequence: TGTGCCAGCTCACCACCAGGACTACTCACAGATACGCAGTATTTT. The encoded protein is CASSPPGLLTDTQYF.

The genes are TRBV19 and TRBJ1-4; weak D call: TRBD1 (6 bases). This CDR3 region has 12 residues. The V end lost 11 bases, the J end lost 4 bases, and 11 bases lay between the germline ends. Germline V gene data show CDR1 as LNHDA and CDR2 as SQIVND (reference sequence). The CDR3, as DNA: TGTGCCCTCCGGGACATTAATGAAAAACTGTTTTTT. It is translated as CALRDINEKLFF. The variable domain in full, with the rest retrieved from reference TRBV19 and TRBJ1-4, is DGGITQSPKYLFRKEGQNVTLSCEQNLNHDAMYWYRQDPGQGLRLIYYSQIVNDFQKGDIAEGYSVSREKKESFPLTVTSAQKNPTAFYLCALRDINEKLFFGSGTQLSVL.

The gene calls are TRBV7-3 and TRBJ1-1, with 7 bases fitting TRBD1. CDR1 and CDR2 from the germline V gene are SGHTA and FQGTGA. The J segment lost 1 base and the V segment lost 0 bases, leaving 2 bases of the junction unmatched. The length of the CDR3 is 15 residues. CDR3 protein: CASSLTRQGNTEAFF. DNA of the CDR3: TGTGCCAGCAGCTTAACTCGACAGGGGAACACTGAAGCTTTCTTT.

The gene calls are TRBV24-1 and TRBJ2-1; perhaps TRBD2 as D (6 bases). Germline V gives CDR1 KGHDR, CDR2 SFDVKD. CDR3 length: 15 amino acids. V lost 3 bases and J lost 4, with 12 bases in between. CDR3 in amino acids: CATSDAGRRYNEQFF. CDR3 nucleotides: TGTGCCACCAGTGATGCAGGGAGGAGATACAATGAGCAGTTCTTC.